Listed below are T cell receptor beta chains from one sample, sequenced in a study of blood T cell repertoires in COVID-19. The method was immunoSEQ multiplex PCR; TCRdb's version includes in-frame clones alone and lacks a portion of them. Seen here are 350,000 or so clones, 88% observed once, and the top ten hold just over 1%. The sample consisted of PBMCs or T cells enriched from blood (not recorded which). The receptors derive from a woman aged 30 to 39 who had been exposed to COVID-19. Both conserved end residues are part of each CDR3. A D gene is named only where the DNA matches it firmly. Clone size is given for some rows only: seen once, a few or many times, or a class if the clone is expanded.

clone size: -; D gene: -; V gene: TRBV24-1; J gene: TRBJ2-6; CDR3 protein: CATSDINSGANVLTF
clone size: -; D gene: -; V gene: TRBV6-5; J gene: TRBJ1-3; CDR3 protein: CASSLTGVRDTIYF
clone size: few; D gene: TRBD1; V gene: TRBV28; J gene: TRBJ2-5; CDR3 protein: CASSNRGPETQYF
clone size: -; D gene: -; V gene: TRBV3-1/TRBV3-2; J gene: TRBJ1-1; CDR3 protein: CASSHTHEAFF
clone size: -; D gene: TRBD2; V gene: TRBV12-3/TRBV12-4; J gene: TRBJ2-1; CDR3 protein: CASSTIAGVEQFF
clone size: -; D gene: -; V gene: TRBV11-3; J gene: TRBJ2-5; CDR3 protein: CASSLEGGQLRQETQYF
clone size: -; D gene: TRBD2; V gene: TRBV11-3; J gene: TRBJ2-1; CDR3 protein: CASSLIGAGGTYNEQFF
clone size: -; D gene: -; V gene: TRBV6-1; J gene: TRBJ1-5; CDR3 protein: CASSERGDGQPQHF
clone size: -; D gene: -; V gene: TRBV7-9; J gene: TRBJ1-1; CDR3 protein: CASSPRLMNTEAFF
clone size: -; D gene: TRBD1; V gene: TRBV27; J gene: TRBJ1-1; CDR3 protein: CASSFRGRDTEAFF
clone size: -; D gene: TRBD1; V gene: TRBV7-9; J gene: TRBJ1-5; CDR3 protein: CASSLDRGNQPQHF
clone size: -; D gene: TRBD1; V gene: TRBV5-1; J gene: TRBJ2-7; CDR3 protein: CASSSGQDSYEQYF
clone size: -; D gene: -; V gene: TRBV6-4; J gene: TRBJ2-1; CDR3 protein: CASSGGPHNEQFF
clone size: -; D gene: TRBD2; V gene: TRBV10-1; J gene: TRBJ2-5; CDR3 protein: CASSESTSGRETQYF
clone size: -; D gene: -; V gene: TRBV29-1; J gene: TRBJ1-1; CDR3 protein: CSVKMGHLFEAFF
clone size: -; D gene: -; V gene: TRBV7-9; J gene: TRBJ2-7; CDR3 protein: CASSFSAKSSYEQYF
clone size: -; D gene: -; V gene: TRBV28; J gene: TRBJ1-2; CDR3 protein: CASRPGPRVDGYTF
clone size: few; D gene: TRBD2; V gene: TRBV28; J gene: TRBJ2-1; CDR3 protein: CASILGGLAGVNNEQFF
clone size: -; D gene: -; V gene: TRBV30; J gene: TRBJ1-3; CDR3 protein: CAWRGLFRNTIYF
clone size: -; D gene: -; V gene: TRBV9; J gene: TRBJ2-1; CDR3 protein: CASSAGTSQYNEQFF
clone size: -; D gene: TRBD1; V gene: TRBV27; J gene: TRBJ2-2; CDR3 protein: CASRLGQANTGELFF
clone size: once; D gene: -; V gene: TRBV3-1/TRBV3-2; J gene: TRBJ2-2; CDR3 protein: CASSQGGGVGTGELFF
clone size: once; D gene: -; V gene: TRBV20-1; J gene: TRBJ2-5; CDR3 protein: CSASPPTSLASETQYF
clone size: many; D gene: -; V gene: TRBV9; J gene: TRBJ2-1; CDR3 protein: CASSVEDSSYNEQFF
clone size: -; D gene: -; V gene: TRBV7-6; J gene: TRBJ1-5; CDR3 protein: CASSLALWGEGQPQHF
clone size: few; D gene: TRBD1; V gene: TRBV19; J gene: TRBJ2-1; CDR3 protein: CASRGTGAYNEQFF
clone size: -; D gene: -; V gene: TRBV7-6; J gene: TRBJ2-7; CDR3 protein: CASRDLTDSSYEQYF
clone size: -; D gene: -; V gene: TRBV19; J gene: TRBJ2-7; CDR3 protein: CASSIGSWDTDYEQYF
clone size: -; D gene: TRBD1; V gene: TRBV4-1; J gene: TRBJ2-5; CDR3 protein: CASSQDWQGEETQYF
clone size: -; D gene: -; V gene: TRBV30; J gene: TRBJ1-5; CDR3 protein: CAWSEGPQVSNQPQHF
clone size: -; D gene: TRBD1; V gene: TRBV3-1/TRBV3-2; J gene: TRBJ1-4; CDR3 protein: CASSQGQLGTTNEKLFF
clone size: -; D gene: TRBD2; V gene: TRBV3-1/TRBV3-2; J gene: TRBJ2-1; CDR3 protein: CASSQGLAAYEQFF
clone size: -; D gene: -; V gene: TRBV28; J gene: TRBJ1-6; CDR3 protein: CASSPPTVRGASPLHF
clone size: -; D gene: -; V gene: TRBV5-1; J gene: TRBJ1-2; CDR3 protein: CASSLDGEIYGGYTF
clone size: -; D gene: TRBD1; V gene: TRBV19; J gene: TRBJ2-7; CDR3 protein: CASSIGAPGQGPYEQYF
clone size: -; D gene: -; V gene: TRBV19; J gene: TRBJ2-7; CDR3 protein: CASSSGVSYEQYF